The T cell receptor beta chain under discussion was sequenced for a study of lymphopenia after photon versus proton radiotherapy. The repertoire was sequenced with immunoSEQ multiplex PCR; TCRdb's copy has only in-frame clones and lacks some. The sample has about 58,000 clones, approximately 88% seen once. Trimming removed 0 bases at V and 0 bases at J, with 9 bases between. This CDR3 comprises 17 residues. The germline V gene encodes CDR1 LGHNA and CDR2 YSLEER. The specimen comprised peripheral blood, sampled from a patient treated with proton-based radiotherapy. V usage is TRBV4-3 and J usage is TRBJ2-6; D remains ambiguous. The receptor's source is a man aged 55 to 69 with pancreatic cancer. The CDR3 loop is CASSQEFQVSGANVLTF. In nucleotides, the CDR3 is TGCGCCAGCAGCCAAGAATTCCAGGTCTCTGGGGCCAACGTCCTGACTTTC.